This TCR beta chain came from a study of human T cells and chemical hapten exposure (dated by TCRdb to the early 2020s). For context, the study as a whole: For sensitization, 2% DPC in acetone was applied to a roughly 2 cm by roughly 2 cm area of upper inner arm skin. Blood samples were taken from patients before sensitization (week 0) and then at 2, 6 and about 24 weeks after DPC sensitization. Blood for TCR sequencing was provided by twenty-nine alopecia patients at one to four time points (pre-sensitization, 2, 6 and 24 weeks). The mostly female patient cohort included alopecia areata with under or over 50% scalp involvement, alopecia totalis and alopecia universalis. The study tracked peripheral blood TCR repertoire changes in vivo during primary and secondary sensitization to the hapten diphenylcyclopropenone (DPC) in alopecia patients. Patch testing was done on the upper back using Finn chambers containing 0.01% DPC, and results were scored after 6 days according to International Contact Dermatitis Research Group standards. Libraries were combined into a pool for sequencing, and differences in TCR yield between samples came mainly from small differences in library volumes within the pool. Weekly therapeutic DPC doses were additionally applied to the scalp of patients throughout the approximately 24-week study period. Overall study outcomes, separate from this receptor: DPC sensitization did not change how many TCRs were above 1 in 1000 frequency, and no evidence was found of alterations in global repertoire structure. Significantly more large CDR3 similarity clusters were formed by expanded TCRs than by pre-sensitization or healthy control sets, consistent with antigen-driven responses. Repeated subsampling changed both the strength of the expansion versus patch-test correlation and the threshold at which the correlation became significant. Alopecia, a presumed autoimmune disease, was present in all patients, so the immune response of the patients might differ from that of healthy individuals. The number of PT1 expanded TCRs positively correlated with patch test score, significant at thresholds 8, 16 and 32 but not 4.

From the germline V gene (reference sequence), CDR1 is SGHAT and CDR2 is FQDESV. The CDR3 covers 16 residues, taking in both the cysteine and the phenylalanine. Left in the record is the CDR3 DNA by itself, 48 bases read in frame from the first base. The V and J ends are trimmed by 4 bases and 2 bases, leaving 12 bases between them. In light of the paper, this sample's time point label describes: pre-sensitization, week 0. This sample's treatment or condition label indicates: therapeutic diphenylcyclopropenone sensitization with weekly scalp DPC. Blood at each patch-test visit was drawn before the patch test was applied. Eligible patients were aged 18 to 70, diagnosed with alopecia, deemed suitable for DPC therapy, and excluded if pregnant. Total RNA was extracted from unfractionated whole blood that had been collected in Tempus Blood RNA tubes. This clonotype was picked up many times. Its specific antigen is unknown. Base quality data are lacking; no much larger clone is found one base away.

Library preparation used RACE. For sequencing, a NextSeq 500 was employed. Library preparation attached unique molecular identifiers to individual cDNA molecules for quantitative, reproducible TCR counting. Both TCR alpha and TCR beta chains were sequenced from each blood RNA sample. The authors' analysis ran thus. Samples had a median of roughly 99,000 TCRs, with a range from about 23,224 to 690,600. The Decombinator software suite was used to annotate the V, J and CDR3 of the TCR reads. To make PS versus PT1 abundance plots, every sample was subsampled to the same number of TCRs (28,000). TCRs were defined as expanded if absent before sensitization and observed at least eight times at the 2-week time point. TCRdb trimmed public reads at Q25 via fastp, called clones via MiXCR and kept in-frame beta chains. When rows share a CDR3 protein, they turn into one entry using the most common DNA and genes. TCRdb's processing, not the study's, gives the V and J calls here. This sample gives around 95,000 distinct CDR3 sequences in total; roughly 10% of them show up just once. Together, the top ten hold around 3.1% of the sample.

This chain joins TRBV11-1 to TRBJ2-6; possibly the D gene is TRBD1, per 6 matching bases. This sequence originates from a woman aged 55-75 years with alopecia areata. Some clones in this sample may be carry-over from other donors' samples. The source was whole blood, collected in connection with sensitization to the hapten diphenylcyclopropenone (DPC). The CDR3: CASSWQQGTGANVLTF. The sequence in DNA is TGTGCCAGCAGCTGGCAACAGGGAACTGGGGCCAACGTCCTGACTTTC.